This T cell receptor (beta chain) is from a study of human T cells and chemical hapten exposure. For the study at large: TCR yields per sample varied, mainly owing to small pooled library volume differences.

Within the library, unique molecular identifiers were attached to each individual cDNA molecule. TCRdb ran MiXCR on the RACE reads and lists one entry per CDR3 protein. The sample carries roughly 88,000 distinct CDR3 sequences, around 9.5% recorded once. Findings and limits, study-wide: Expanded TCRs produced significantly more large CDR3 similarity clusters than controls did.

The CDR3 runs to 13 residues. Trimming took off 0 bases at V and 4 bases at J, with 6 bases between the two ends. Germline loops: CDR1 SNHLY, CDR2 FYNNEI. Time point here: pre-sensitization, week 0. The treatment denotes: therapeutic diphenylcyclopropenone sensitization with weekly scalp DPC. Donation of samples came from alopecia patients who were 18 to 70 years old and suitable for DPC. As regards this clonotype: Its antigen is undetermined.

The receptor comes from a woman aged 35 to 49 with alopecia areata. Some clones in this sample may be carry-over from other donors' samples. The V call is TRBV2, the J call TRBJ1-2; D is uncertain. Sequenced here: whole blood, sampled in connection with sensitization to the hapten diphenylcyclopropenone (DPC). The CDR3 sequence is CASSEAGRYGYTF. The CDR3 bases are TGTGCCAGCAGTGAAGCAGGACGCTATGGCTACACCTTC.